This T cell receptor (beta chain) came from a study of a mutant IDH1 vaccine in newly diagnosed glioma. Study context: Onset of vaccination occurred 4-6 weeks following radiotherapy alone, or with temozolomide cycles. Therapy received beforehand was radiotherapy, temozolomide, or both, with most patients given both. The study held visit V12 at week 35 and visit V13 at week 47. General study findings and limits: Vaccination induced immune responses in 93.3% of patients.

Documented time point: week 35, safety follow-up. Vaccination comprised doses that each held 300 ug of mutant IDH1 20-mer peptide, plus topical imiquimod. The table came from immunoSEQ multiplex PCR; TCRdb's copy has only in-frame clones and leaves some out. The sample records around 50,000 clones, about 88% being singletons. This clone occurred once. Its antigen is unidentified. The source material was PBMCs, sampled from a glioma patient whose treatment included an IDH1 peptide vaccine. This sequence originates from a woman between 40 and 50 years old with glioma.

CDR3 loop: CASSFRTNNEQFF. The CDR3 coding sequence is TGTGCCAGCAGCTTTCGGACAAACAATGAGCAGTTCTTC. The chain recombines TRBV13 with TRBJ2-1, with D maybe TRBD1 (5 bases). The CDR3 has 13 residues. The V gene's germline CDR1 is PRHDT and CDR2 FYEKMQ (reference sequence). The germline V and J ends were trimmed by 3 bases and 5 bases, with 8 bases remaining between them.